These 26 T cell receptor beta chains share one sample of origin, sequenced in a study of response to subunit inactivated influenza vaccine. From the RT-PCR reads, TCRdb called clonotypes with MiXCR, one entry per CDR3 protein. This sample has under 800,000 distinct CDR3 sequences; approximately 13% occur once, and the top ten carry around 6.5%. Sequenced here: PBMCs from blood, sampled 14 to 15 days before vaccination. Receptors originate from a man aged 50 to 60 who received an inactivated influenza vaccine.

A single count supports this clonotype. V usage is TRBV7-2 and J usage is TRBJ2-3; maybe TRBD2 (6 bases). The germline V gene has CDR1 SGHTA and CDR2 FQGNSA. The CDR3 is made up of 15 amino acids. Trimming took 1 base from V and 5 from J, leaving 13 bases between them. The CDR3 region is CASSLEGRGGDTQYF. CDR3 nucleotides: TGTGCCAGCAGCTTAGAGGGGCGGGGTGGAGATACGCAGTATTTT.

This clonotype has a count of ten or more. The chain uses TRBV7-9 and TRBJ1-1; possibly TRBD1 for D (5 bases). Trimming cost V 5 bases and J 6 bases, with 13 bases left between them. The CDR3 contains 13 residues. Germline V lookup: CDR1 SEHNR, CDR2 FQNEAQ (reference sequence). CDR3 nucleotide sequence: TGTGCCAGCAGCGGGATCCAGGGCGCTGAAGCTTTCTTT. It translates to CASSGIQGAEAFF.

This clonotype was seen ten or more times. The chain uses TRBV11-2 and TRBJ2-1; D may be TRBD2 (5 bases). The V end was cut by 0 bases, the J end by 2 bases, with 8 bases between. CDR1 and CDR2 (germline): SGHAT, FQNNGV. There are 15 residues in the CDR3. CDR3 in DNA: TGTGCCAGCAGCTTAGATCCCGGGGCCTACAATGAGCAGTTCTTC. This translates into CASSLDPGAYNEQFF.

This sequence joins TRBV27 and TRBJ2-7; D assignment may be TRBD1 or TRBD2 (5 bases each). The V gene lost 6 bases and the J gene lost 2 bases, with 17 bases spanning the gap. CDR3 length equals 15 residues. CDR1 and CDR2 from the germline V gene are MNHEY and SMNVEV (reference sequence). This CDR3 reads CASRLGRWRAYEQYF. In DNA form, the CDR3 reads TGTGCCAGCAGACTGGGGCGGTGGCGGGCCTACGAGCAGTACTTC.

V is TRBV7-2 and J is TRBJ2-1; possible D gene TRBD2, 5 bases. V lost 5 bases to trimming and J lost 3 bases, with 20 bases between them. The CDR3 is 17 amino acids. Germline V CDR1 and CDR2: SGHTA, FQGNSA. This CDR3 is CASSPYLAHIFYNEQFF. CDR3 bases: TGTGCCAGCAGCCCCTATCTAGCCCACATCTTCTACAATGAGCAGTTCTTC.

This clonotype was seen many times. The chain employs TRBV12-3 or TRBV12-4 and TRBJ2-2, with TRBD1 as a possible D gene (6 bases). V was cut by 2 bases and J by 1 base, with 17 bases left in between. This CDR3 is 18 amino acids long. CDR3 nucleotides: TGTGCCAGCAGTTTATACCGCAGGGGCCTAAAGAACACCGGGGAGCTGTTTTTT. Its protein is CASSLYRRGLKNTGELFF.

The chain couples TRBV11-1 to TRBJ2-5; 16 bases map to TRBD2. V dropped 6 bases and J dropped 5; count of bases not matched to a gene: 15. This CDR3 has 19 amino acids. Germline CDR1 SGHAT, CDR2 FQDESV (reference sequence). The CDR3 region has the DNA TGTGCCAGCAGGCAACCACCGGGACTAGCGGGGGGGCCTTCGGAGACCCAGTACTTC. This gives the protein CASRQPPGLAGGPSETQYF.

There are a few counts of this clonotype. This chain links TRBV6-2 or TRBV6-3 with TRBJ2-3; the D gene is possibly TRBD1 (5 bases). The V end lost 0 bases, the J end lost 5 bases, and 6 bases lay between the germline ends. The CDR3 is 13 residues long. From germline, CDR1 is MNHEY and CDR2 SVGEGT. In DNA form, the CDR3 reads TGTGCCAGCAGTTACTCGGGGCTAGATACGCAGTATTTT. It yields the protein CASSYSGLDTQYF.

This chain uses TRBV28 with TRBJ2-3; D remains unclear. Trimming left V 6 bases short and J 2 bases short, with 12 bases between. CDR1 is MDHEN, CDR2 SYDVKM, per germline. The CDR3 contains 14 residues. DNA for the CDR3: TGTGCCAGCAGCCCTCGAGGCCTCACAGATACGCAGTATTTT. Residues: CASSPRGLTDTQYF.

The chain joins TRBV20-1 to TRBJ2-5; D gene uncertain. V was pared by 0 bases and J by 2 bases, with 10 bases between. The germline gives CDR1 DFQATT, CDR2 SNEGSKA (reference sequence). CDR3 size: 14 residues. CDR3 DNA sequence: TGCAGTGCTAGAGATTGGCCGGAACAAGAGACCCAGTACTTC. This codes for CSARDWPEQETQYF.

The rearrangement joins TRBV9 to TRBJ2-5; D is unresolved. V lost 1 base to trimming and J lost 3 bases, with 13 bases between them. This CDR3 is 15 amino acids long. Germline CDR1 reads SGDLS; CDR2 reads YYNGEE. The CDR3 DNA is TGTGCCAGCAGCGTATCACTGGGGAAGGAAGAGACCCAGTACTTC. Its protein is CASSVSLGKEETQYF.

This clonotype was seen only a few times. CDR3 in DNA: TGTGCCAGCAGCTTCTTCCAGAATCCTGCAACTAATGAAAAACTGTTTTTT. Encoded protein: CASSFFQNPATNEKLFF. The chain carries TRBV7-2 and TRBJ1-4; no firm D call. CDR1 SGHTA and CDR2 FQGNSA come from the germline V gene. Deletions cut 3 bases from V and 0 bases from J, with 14 bases between. The length of the CDR3 is 17 residues.

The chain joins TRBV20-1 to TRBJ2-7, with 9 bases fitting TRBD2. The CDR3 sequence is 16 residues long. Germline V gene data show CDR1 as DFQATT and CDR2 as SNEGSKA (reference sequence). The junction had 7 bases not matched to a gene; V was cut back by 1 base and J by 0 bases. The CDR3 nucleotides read TGCAGTGCTAGAGGGGGGTCTAGCGGGGCCTCCTACGAGCAGTACTTC. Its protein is CSARGGSSGASYEQYF.

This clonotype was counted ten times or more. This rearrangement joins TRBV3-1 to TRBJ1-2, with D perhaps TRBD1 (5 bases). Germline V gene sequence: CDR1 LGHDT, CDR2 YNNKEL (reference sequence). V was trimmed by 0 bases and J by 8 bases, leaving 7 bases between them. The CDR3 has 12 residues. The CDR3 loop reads CASSQDRVGYTF. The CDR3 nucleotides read TGTGCCAGCAGCCAAGACAGGGTGGGCTACACCTTC.

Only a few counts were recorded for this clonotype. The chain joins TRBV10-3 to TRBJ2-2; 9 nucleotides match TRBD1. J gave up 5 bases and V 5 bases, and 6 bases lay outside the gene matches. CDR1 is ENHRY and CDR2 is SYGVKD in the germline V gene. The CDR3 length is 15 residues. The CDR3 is CAISTGGAWTGELFF. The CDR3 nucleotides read TGTGCCATCAGTACAGGGGGCGCTTGGACCGGGGAGCTGTTTTTT.

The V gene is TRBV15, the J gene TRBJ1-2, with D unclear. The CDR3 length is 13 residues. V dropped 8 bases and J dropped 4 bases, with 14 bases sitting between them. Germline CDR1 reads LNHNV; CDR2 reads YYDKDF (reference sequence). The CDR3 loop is CATSGGAGYGYTF. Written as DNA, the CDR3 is TGTGCCACCTCCGGAGGTGCGGGCTATGGCTACACCTTC.

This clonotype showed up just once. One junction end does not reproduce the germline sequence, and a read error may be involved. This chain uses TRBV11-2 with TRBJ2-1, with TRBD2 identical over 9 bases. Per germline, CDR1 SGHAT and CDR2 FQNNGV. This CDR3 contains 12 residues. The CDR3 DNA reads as TGTGCCAGCAGCGCGAGCGGGACTAGCCAGCTCTTC. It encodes CASSASGTSQLF.

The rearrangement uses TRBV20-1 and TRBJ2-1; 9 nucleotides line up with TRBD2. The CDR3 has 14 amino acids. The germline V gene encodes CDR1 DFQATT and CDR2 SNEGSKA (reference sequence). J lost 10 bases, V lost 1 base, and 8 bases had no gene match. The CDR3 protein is CSARGGGRAEEQFF. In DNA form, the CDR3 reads TGCAGTGCTAGAGGGGGCGGGAGGGCCGAGGAGCAGTTCTTC.

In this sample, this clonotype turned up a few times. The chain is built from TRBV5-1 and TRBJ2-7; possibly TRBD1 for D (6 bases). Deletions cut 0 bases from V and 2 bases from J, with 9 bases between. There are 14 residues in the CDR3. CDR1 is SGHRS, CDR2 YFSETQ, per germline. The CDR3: CASSLGDMAYEQYF. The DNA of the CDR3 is TGCGCCAGCAGCTTGGGGGACATGGCCTACGAGCAGTACTTC.

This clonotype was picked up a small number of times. CDR3 sequence reads: CASSQTRGVWYEQYF. CDR3 DNA: TGTGCCAGCAGCCAAACCAGGGGGGTCTGGTACGAGCAGTACTTC. The chain is built from TRBV14 and TRBJ2-7; D may be TRBD1 (7 bases). V lost 2 bases and J lost 4, with 15 bases in between. Germline-derived CDR1 and CDR2 are SGHDN and FVKESK. CDR3 length: 15 amino acids.

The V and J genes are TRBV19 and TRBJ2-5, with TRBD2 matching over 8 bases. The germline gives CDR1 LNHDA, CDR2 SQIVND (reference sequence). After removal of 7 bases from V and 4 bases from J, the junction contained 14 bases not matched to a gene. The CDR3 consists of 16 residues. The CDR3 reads CASTPSGGRIGETQYF. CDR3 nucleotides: TGTGCCAGTACCCCTTCGGGCGGGAGGATCGGAGAGACCCAGTACTTC.

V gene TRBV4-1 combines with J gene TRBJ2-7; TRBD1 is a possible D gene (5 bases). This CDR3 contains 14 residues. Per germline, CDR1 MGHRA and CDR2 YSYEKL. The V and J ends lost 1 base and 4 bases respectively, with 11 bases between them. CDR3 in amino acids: CASSQAPGSYEQYF. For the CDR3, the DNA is TGCGCCAGCAGCCAAGCACCAGGGTCTTACGAGCAGTACTTC.

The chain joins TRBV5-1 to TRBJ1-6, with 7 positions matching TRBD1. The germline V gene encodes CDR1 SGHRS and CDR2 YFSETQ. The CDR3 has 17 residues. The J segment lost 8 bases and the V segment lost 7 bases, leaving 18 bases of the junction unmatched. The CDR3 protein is CASGWGDRANIDSPLHF. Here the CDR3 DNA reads TGCGCCAGCGGATGGGGAGACAGGGCAAATATAGATTCACCCCTCCACTTT.

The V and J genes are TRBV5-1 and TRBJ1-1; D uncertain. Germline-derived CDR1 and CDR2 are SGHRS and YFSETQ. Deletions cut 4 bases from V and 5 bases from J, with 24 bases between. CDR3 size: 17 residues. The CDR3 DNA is TGCGCCAGCAGCCCGGGCCCGGGGATACAAGGGATAACTGAAGCTTTCTTT. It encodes CASSPGPGIQGITEAFF.

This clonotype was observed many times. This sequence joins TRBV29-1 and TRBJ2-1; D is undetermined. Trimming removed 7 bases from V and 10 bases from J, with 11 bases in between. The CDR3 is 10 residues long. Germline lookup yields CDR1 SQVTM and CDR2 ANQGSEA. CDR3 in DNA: TGCAGCGCACGTTCGGAAGAGCAGTTCTTC. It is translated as CSARSEEQFF.

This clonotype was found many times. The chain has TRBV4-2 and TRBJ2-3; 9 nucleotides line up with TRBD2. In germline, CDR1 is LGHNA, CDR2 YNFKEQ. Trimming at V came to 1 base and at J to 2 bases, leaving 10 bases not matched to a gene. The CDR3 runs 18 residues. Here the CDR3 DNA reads TGTGCCAGCAGCCAAGTATCCCTAGCGGGGATACTCACAGATACGCAGTATTTT. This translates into CASSQVSLAGILTDTQYF.